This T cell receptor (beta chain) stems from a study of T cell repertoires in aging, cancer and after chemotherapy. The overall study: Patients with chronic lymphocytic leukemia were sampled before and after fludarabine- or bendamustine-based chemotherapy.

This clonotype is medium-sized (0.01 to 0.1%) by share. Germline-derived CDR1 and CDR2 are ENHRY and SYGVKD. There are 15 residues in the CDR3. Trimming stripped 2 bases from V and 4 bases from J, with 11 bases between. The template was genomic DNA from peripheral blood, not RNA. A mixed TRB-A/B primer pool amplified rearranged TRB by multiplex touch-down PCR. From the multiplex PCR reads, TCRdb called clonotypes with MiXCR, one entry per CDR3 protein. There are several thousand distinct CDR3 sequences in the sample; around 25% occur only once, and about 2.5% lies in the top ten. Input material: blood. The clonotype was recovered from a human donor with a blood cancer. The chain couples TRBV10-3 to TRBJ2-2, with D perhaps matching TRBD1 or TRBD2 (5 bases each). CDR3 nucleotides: TGTGCCATCAGTGAGCGGGGCAGCCCCACCGGGGAGCTGTTTTTT. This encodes CAISERGSPTGELFF.